Each of the 14 T cell receptor beta chains below was sequenced from the same sample in a study of patients and donors after allogeneic stem cell transplantation. TCRdb recomputed calls from the RT-PCR reads with MiXCR, one row per CDR3 protein. The repertoire holds 85,000 to 90,000 distinct CDR3 sequences, with 40% to 60% as singletons. Specimen: blood, either unsorted or a sorted T cell fraction (not recorded which). The receptors derive from a human donor who was either an allogeneic HSCT recipient or a stem cell or donor lymphocyte infusion donor (not recorded which). It is not recorded whose cells these are; they may come from a transplant donor.

The CDR3 protein is CASSPLRAGSSTDTQYF. The CDR3 DNA follows: TGTGCCAGCAGCCCCCTAAGGGCGGGTTCTAGCACAGATACGCAGTATTTT. This rearrangement joins TRBV4-2 to TRBJ2-3; possible D gene TRBD2, 5 bases. CDR1 LGHNA and CDR2 YNFKEQ come from the germline V gene. V was clipped by 4 bases and J by 0 bases, with 17 bases between them. This CDR3 has 17 residues.

V gene TRBV5-1 combines with J gene TRBJ1-6; no clear D gene. Trimming took off 4 bases at V and 5 bases at J, with 13 bases between the two ends. Germline V gives CDR1 SGHRS, CDR2 YFSETQ. This CDR3 comprises 15 residues. CDR3 in amino acids: CASSPRLVDNSPLHF. The CDR3 DNA sequence: TGCGCCAGCAGCCCTCGTCTGGTAGATAATTCACCCCTCCACTTT.

This clonotype was seen more than once but under ten times. This sequence joins TRBV6-5 and TRBJ1-3; D remains ambiguous. V shed 5 bases and J shed 0 bases, with 11 bases lying between them. This CDR3 has 15 amino acids. Germline CDR1 and CDR2: MNHEY and SVGAGI. The CDR3 reads CASSDLEYSGNTIYF. The CDR3 nucleotides read TGTGCCAGCAGTGACCTTGAGTACTCTGGAAACACCATATATTTT.

On this clonotype: An end of the junction does not agree with germline; a read error may underlie this. The chain carries TRBV12-3 or TRBV12-4 and TRBJ1-1, with a possible D match to TRBD1 (6 bases). There are 14 residues in the CDR3. The CDR3 DNA is TGTGCCAGCGGGGGGCCGTGGGAGAACACTGAAGTTTTCTTT. As protein: CASGGPWENTEVFF.

The chain links TRBV7-2 to TRBJ1-1; 8 nucleotides agree with TRBD1. With 3 bases clipped from V and 4 bases from J, the junction kept 4 bases outside the gene matches. The CDR3 is made up of 14 amino acids. Per the germline V gene, CDR1 is SGHTA and CDR2 is FQGNSA. The CDR3 sequence: CASSFRTGPTEAFF. The CDR3 bases are TGTGCCAGCAGCTTCCGGACAGGGCCCACTGAAGCTTTCTTT.

The genes are TRBV4-3 and TRBJ1-1, with D unclear. This CDR3 is 12 amino acids long. Looked up from germline, CDR1 is LGHNA and CDR2 is YSLEER. Trimming removed 1 base at V and 11 bases at J, with 11 bases between. CDR3 loop: CASSQARRAAFF. CDR3 coding DNA: TGCGCCAGCAGCCAAGCCCGGAGGGCCGCTTTCTTT.

This clonotype was seen just once. The V gene is TRBV20-1, the J gene TRBJ1-2; D not certain. CDR3 size: 11 residues. Per germline, CDR1 DFQATT and CDR2 SNEGSKA (reference sequence). Trimming shortened V by 6 bases and J by 3 bases, and 8 bases separated the two germline ends. The CDR3 sequence is CSAQLDYGYTF. In nucleotides, the CDR3 is TGCAGTGCGCAGCTAGACTATGGCTACACCTTC.

The chain has TRBV4-1 and TRBJ1-1; maybe TRBD1 (6 bases). V lost 4 bases to trimming and J lost 4 bases, with 13 bases between them. The CDR3 loop spans 14 amino acids. Germline loops: CDR1 MGHRA, CDR2 YSYEKL. CDR3 in DNA: TGCGCCAGCAGCCCCGAGGGCAGGGGCACTGAAGCTTTCTTT. Its protein is CASSPEGRGTEAFF.

The gene calls are TRBV10-3 and TRBJ1-1; D not certain. CDR1 and CDR2 from the germline V gene are ENHRY and SYGVKD. V was cut by 8 bases and J by 0 bases, with 10 bases left in between. CDR3 length: 13 residues. The DNA for the CDR3 is TGTGCCATCTCGACAAAGATGAACACTGAAGCTTTCTTT. Translated, it gives CAISTKMNTEAFF.

The chain couples TRBV6-5 to TRBJ1-2, with TRBD1 as a possible D gene (5 bases). This CDR3 has 16 amino acids. Germline lookup yields CDR1 MNHEY and CDR2 SVGAGI. Trimming pared 6 bases from V and 6 bases from J, leaving 23 bases between. In nucleotides, the CDR3 is TGTGCCAGCAGCCCTATCTCCCTGGTGACAGATGATGGCTACACCTTC. Translating it yields CASSPISLVTDDGYTF.

The J gene is TRBJ1-2, the V gene TRBV10-3; 11 bases align to TRBD1. With V trimmed by 6 bases and J by 0 bases, 6 bases remained unmatched. Germline assignment: CDR1 ENHRY and CDR2 SYGVKD. The CDR3 loop spans 16 amino acids. In DNA form, the CDR3 reads TGTGCCATCAGCGGGACAGGGGGATTCGCTAACTATGGCTACACCTTC. Translated, it gives CAISGTGGFANYGYTF.

This clonotype was recorded many times. The rearrangement links TRBV29-1 to TRBJ1-5; perhaps TRBD1 as D (6 bases). This CDR3 contains 13 residues. V was pared by 8 bases and J by 3 bases, with 14 bases between. The germline V gene encodes CDR1 SQVTM and CDR2 ANQGSEA. CDR3 sequence: CSIRDNYNQPQHF. Written as DNA, the CDR3 is TGCAGCATTCGGGACAACTACAATCAGCCCCAGCATTTT. Full variable domain (outside the CDR3, taken from reference TRBV29-1 and TRBJ1-5): SAVISQKPSRDICQRGTSLTIQCQVDSQVTMMFWYRQQPGQSLTLIATANQGSEATYESGFVIDKFPISRPNLTFSTLTVSNMSPEDSSIYLCSIRDNYNQPQHFGDGTRLSIL.

The V gene is TRBV25-1, the J gene TRBJ1-1, with 10 positions matching TRBD1. Germline CDR1 MGHDK, CDR2 SYGVNS. This CDR3 contains 15 residues. V shed 4 bases, J shed 4 bases, and the junction held 6 bases outside the gene matches. The CDR3 region is CASSVPGQGFTEAFF. CDR3 coding DNA: TGTGCCAGCAGTGTTCCGGGACAGGGGTTCACTGAAGCTTTCTTT.

The chain recombines TRBV7-2 with TRBJ2-3; 7 bases line up with TRBD2. Unmatched junction bases numbered 17, after V lost 1 base and J lost 4 bases. CDR1 and CDR2 (germline): SGHTA, FQGNSA. The CDR3 is made up of 19 amino acids. DNA of the CDR3: TGTGCCAGCAGCTTAGGGCCACAATCTAGCGGAAACTCCCCAGATACGCAGTATTTT. Translation gives CASSLGPQSSGNSPDTQYF.